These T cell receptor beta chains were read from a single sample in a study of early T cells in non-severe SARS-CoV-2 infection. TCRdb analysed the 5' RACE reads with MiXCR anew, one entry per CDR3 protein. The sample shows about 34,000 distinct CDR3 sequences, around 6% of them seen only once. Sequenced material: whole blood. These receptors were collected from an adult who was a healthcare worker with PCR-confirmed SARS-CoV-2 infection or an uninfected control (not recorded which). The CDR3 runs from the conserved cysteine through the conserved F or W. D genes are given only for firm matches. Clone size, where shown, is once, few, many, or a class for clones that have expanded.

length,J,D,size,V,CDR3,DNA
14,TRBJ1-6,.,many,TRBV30,CALNRQLYNSPLHF,TGTGCCTTGAACCGACAGCTCTATAATTCACCCCTCCACTTT
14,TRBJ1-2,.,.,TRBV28,CASSEPGHNYGYTF,TGTGCCAGCTCAGAACCGGGACACAACTATGGCTACACCTTC
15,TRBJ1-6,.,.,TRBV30,CAWSNGVSYNSPLHF,TGTGCCTGGAGTAACGGAGTATCCTATAATTCACCCCTCCACTTT
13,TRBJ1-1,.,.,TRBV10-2,CASSGRMNTEAFF,TGCGCCAGCAGTGGCAGAATGAACACTGAAGCTTTCTTT
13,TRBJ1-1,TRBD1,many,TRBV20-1,CSASGDRETEAFF,TGCAGTGCTAGCGGGGACAGGGAAACTGAAGCTTTCTTT
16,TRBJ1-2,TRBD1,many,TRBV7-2,CASSSQTGGFGYGYTF,TGTGCCAGCAGCTCCCAGACAGGGGGCTTTGGCTATGGCTACACCTTC
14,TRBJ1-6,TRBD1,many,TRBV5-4,CASSLGQGNSPLHF,TGTGCCAGCAGCTTGGGACAGGGGAATTCACCCCTCCACTTT
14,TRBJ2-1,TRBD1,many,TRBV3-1,CASSPGQGVYEQFF,TGTGCCAGCAGCCCGGGACAGGGGGTTTATGAGCAGTTCTTC
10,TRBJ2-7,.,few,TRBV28,CASPRASQYF,TGTGCCAGCCCACGGGCCAGCCAGTACTTC
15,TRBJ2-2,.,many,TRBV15,CATSSQQGSTGELFF,TGTGCCACCAGCAGCCAACAGGGTTCCACCGGGGAGCTGTTTTTT
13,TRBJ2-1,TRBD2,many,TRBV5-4,CASRERGVNEQFF,TGTGCCAGCAGGGAACGGGGGGTTAATGAGCAGTTCTTC
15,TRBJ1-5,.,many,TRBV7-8,CASSEGWLDNQPQHF,TGTGCCAGCAGCGAGGGGTGGTTAGACAATCAGCCCCAGCATTTT
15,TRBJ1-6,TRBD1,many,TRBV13,CASSLLTGANSPLHF,TGTGCCAGCAGCTTATTAACAGGGGCTAATTCACCCCTCCACTTT
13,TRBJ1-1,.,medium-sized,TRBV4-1,CASSPDLNTEAFF,TGCGCCAGCAGCCCCGATTTGAACACTGAAGCTTTCTTT
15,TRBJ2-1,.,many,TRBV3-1,CASSPDAVSYNEQFF,TGTGCCAGCAGCCCCGATGCGGTCTCCTACAATGAGCAGTTCTTC
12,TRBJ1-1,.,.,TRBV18,CASSPVGSEAFF,TGTGCCAGCTCACCTGTGGGGAGTGAAGCTTTCTTT
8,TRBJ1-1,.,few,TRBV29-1,CSGDEAFF,TGCAGCGGTGATGAAGCTTTCTTT
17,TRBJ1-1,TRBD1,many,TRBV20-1,CSANSRDRVRGDTEAFF,TGCAGTGCCAACTCCCGGGACAGGGTCAGAGGGGACACTGAAGCTTTCTTT
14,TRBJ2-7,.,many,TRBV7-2,CASSLISASREQYF,TGTGCCAGCAGCTTAATATCGGCGTCGCGCGAGCAGTACTTC
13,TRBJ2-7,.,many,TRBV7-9,CASSHGGHYEQYF,TGTGCCAGCAGCCACGGGGGGCACTACGAGCAGTACTTC
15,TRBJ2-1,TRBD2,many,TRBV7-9,CASSRTSLSYNEQFF,TGTGCCAGCAGCCGGACTAGCCTCTCCTACAATGAGCAGTTCTTC
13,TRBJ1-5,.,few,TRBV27,CASSLSVGQPQHF,TGTGCCAGCAGTTTATCGGTGGGTCAGCCCCAGCATTTT
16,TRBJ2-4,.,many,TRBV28,CASSLRGGLAKNIQYF,TGTGCCAGCAGTTTAAGGGGGGGGCTAGCCAAAAACATTCAGTACTTC
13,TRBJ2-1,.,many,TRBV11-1,CASSPFEGGEQFF,TGTGCCAGCAGCCCCTTCGAGGGAGGCGAGCAGTTCTTC
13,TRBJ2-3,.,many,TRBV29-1,CSVDFGATDTQYF,TGCAGCGTTGATTTCGGAGCCACAGATACGCAGTATTTT
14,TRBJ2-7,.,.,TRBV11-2,CASSLVSATYEQYF,TGTGCCAGCAGCTTAGTCTCCGCGACCTACGAGCAGTACTTC
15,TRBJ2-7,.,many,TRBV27,CASSLGGLSSYEQYF,TGTGCCAGCAGTTTGGGCGGCCTAAGCTCCTACGAGCAGTACTTC
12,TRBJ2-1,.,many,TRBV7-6,CASSLGATEQFF,TGTGCCAGCAGCTTAGGGGCTACTGAGCAGTTCTTC
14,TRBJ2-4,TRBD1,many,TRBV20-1,CSARTGVAKNIQYF,TGCAGTGCTAGGACAGGGGTAGCCAAAAACATTCAGTACTTC
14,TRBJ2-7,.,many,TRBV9,CASSVGNRPYEQYF,TGTGCCAGCAGCGTAGGTAACAGGCCCTACGAGCAGTACTTC
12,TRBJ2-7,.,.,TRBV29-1,CSVVEGTYEQYF,TGCAGCGTTGTGGAGGGTACCTACGAGCAGTACTTC
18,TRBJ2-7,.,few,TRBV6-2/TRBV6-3,CASSYDVGMNSRHYEQYF,TGTGCCAGCAGTTACGACGTCGGGATGAACAGTCGGCACTACGAGCAGTACTTC
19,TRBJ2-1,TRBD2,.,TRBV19,CASSIRGSGGASPYNEQFF,TGTGCCAGTAGTATACGAGGTAGCGGGGGGGCCAGCCCCTACAATGAGCAGTTCTTC
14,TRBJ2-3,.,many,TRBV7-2,CASSYGARTDTQYF,TGTGCCAGCAGCTACGGGGCGCGCACAGATACGCAGTATTTT
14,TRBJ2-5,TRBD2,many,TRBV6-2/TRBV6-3,CASRGTSAQETQYF,TGTGCCAGCAGGGGGACTAGCGCTCAAGAGACCCAGTACTTC
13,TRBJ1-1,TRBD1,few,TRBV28,CASRDRVGTEAFF,TGTGCCAGCAGGGACAGGGTTGGCACTGAAGCTTTCTTT
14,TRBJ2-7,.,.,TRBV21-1,CASRAPGHSYEQYF,TGTGCCAGCAGGGCCCCCGGGCATTCCTACGAGCAGTACTTC
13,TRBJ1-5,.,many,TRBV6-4,CASSDRGNQPQHF,TGTGCCAGCAGTGACAGGGGCAATCAGCCCCAGCATTTT
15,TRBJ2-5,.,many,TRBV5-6,CASSETGRKGETQYF,TGTGCCAGCAGCGAAACAGGGAGGAAGGGAGAGACCCAGTACTTC
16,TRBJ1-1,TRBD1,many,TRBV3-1,CASSQGDRGHSTEAFF,TGTGCCAGCAGCCAAGGGGACAGGGGCCACAGCACTGAAGCTTTCTTT
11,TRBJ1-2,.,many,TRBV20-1,CSGVGGTGYTF,TGCAGTGGGGTTGGGGGAACTGGCTACACCTTC
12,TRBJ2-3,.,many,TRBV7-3,CASSPSADTQYF,TGTGCCAGCAGCCCGTCCGCAGATACGCAGTATTTT
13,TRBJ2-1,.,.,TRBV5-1,CASSLFDFDEQFF,TGCGCCAGCAGCTTGTTTGACTTCGATGAGCAGTTCTTC
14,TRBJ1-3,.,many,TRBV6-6,CASSYAGAENTIYF,TGTGCCAGCAGTTACGCCGGGGCTGAAAACACCATATATTTT